These T cell receptor beta chains were read from a single sample in a study of shared clonotypes between healthy human individuals. Data came from immunoSEQ multiplex PCR; TCRdb stores just in-frame clones and leaves some out. The data contain 550,000 to 750,000 clones, just over 90% of them singletons. Sequenced input: naive CD8+ T cells sorted from blood. These receptors were collected from a man in his thirties or forties in good health. Both conserved end residues are part of each CDR3. The D gene is left open where the match is weak. Only some rows state a clone size, as once, few, many or a class for expanded clones.

length: 15; size: NA; J: TRBJ2-1; D: NA; V: TRBV7-2; DNA: TGTGCCAGCAGCCCGGAAGGGTTTGCCTACAATGAGCAGTTCTTC; CDR3: CASSPEGFAYNEQFF
length: 14; size: NA; J: TRBJ2-7; D: NA; V: TRBV28; DNA: TGTGCCAGCACCGAACGGGCTAGCAGCTACGAGCAGTACTTC; CDR3: CASTERASSYEQYF
length: 19; size: NA; J: TRBJ1-2; D: TRBD1; V: TRBV28; DNA: TGTGCCAGCAGTACCCACCGACAGGGGAACATAGGAGCTAACTATGGCTACACCTTC; CDR3: CASSTHRQGNIGANYGYTF
length: 15; size: NA; J: TRBJ2-7; D: TRBD1; V: TRBV27; DNA: TGTGCCAGCAGTTCTCCGGGACAGGGATGGGGCGAGCAGTACTTC; CDR3: CASSSPGQGWGEQYF
length: 15; size: NA; J: TRBJ2-7; D: TRBD2; V: TRBV9; DNA: TGTGCCAGCAGCGTAGAGTCGGCGGGAGCGGACGAGCAGTACTTC; CDR3: CASSVESAGADEQYF
length: 15; size: NA; J: TRBJ2-1; D: TRBD1; V: TRBV9; DNA: TGTGCCAGCAGCAAAACAGGGGGCATCTACAATGAGCAGTTCTTC; CDR3: CASSKTGGIYNEQFF
length: 13; size: NA; J: TRBJ1-5; D: NA; V: TRBV11-2; DNA: TGTGCCAGCAGCTTCGGAGCGAATCAGCCCCAGCATTTT; CDR3: CASSFGANQPQHF
length: 18; size: NA; J: TRBJ1-2; D: TRBD1; V: TRBV14; DNA: TGTGCCAGCAGCCAACTCCCGACAGGGTCCCAAAAGAACTATGGCTACACCTTC; CDR3: CASSQLPTGSQKNYGYTF
length: 15; size: NA; J: TRBJ2-4; D: TRBD2; V: TRBV5-4; DNA: TGTGCCAGCAGCTTGGGGAGGGAGGGCAAAAACATTCAGTACTTC; CDR3: CASSLGREGKNIQYF
length: 15; size: NA; J: TRBJ1-2; D: TRBD1; V: TRBV6-5; DNA: TGTGCCAGCACTCACCCTCCGGGACAGGACTATGGCTACACCTTC; CDR3: CASTHPPGQDYGYTF
length: 13; size: many; J: TRBJ2-7; D: NA; V: TRBV10-2; DNA: TGCGCCAGCAGTGAGTTTAGCAGCTACGAGCAGTACTTC; CDR3: CASSEFSSYEQYF
length: 14; size: NA; J: TRBJ1-5; D: NA; V: TRBV4-1; DNA: TGCGCCAGCAGCCAAGTGGTAAACAATCAGCCCCAGCATTTT; CDR3: CASSQVVNNQPQHF
length: 14; size: NA; J: TRBJ2-2; D: TRBD1; V: TRBV13; DNA: TGTGCCAGCAGCACAGGGGTGAACACCGGGGAGCTGTTTTTT; CDR3: CASSTGVNTGELFF
length: 15; size: NA; J: TRBJ2-7; D: TRBD1; V: TRBV10-3; DNA: TGTGCCATCAGTGCCGGGACAGGGGGTTCCTACGAGCAGTACTTC; CDR3: CAISAGTGGSYEQYF
length: 12; size: once; J: TRBJ2-1; D: NA; V: TRBV7-9; DNA: TGTGCCAGCAGCCTCTCGGGGCGGGAGCAGTTCTTC; CDR3: CASSLSGREQFF
length: 15; size: once; J: TRBJ2-7; D: NA; V: TRBV6-6; DNA: TGTGCCAGCAGTAGTAGTCGAGGGGGACTTTACGAGCAGTACTTC; CDR3: CASSSSRGGLYEQYF
length: 18; size: NA; J: TRBJ2-7; D: TRBD2; V: TRBV13; DNA: TGTGCCAGCAGCTTAGGGGGACTAGCGGGAATTTTGTCCCACGAGCAGTACTTC; CDR3: CASSLGGLAGILSHEQYF
length: 13; size: NA; J: TRBJ2-7; D: NA; V: TRBV9; DNA: TGTGCCAGCAGCGTAACTTCGGGTCCCGAGCAGTACTTC; CDR3: CASSVTSGPEQYF
length: 13; size: once; J: TRBJ2-7; D: NA; V: TRBV29-1; DNA: TGCAGCGTTGGAACCCGAGACCGCTACGAGCAGTACTTC; CDR3: CSVGTRDRYEQYF
length: 14; size: NA; J: TRBJ1-2; D: NA; V: TRBV29-1; DNA: TGCAGCGCCTGGACGGGGGGGCCTAACTATGGCTACACCTTC; CDR3: CSAWTGGPNYGYTF
length: 12; size: NA; J: TRBJ1-5; D: NA; V: TRBV27; DNA: TGTGCCAGCAGTTTATTGGGTCAGCCCCAGCATTTT; CDR3: CASSLLGQPQHF
length: 16; size: NA; J: TRBJ2-1; D: NA; V: TRBV4-3; DNA: TGCGCCAGCAGCCAAGAGCTAGCCCCGGCCTACAATGAGCAGTTCTTC; CDR3: CASSQELAPAYNEQFF
length: 17; size: NA; J: TRBJ2-7; D: TRBD1; V: TRBV15; DNA: TGTGCCACCAGCGGGGACCCTTGGACAGGGAACTCCTACGAGCAGTACTTC; CDR3: CATSGDPWTGNSYEQYF
length: 15; size: NA; J: TRBJ2-1; D: TRBD2; V: TRBV7-9; DNA: TGTGCCAGCAGCGGTAGCGGGAGTTCTTACAATGAGCAGTTCTTC; CDR3: CASSGSGSSYNEQFF
length: 15; size: NA; J: TRBJ1-5; D: NA; V: TRBV19; DNA: TGTGCCAGTAGTCCGGGGCGGATATCAAATCAGCCCCAGCATTTT; CDR3: CASSPGRISNQPQHF